These 11 T cell receptor beta chains originate from one sample sequenced in a study of control samples from healthy donors and cancer patients. Generated by immunoSEQ multiplex PCR, the TCRdb table keeps only in-frame clones and is missing some. The sample has some 130,000 clones; around 88% are singletons. Sequencing used blood. These receptors all come from a man aged 35 to 55 in good health.

This clone appeared a single time. The chain employs TRBV5-8 and TRBJ1-3, with 7 bases identical to TRBD1. The V and J ends lost 4 bases and 4 bases, in that order; junction bases with no gene match: 8. Germline loops: CDR1 SGHTS, CDR2 YDEGEE. This CDR3 is 15 amino acids long. The CDR3 spells CASSADRVGGNTIYF. CDR3 bases: TGTGCCAGCAGCGCTGACAGGGTTGGAGGAAACACCATATATTTT.

This chain connects TRBV30 to TRBJ1-3; the D gene is possibly TRBD1 (5 bases). This CDR3 has 15 residues. Trimming shortened V by 0 bases and J by 4 bases, and 13 bases separated the two germline ends. The V gene's germline CDR1 is GTSNPN and CDR2 SVGIG (reference sequence). The CDR3 spells CAWSVRAGRGNTIYF. CDR3 bases: TGTGCCTGGAGTGTACGGGCAGGGAGGGGAAACACCATATATTTT.

A few counts support this clone. This sequence joins TRBV5-8 and TRBJ2-1; 8 positions match TRBD1. The trim removed 8 bases at V and 0 bases at J, leaving 7 bases unmatched. The CDR3 totals 15 residues. Germline V gene lookup returns CDR1 SGHTS and CDR2 YDEGEE. CDR3 residues: CASIRDRSSYNEQFF. The CDR3 DNA follows: TGTGCCAGTATAAGGGACAGGAGCTCCTACAATGAGCAGTTCTTC.

J is TRBJ1-1 and V is TRBV6-5; unclear D gene. V was shortened by 2 bases and J by 1 base, with 8 bases between the two germline ends. The CDR3 contains 14 residues. Germline V gene data show CDR1 as MNHEY and CDR2 as SVGAGI. The CDR3 region has the DNA TGTGCCAGCAGTTACGGGATTGAGAACACTGAAGCTTTCTTT. It is translated as CASSYGIENTEAFF.

The rearrangement links TRBV9 to TRBJ1-1, with D possibly being TRBD1 (5 bases). Germline values: CDR1 SGDLS, CDR2 YYNGEE. This CDR3 has 14 residues. V was trimmed by 0 bases and J by 4 bases, leaving 10 bases between them. Written as DNA, the CDR3 is TGTGCCAGCAGCGTAGGCTTGGGGGGCACTGAAGCTTTCTTT. This encodes CASSVGLGGTEAFF.

The sample holds one count of this clone. V and J are TRBV9 and TRBJ2-3, with a weak D call TRBD2 (5 bases). Trimming cost V 0 bases and J 10 bases, with 15 bases left between them. The CDR3 length is 14 residues. The germline V gene encodes CDR1 SGDLS and CDR2 YYNGEE. CDR3 nucleotides: TGTGCCAGCAGCGTAGCGGGTGCCGGGGAGTCGCAGTATTTT. Protein sequence: CASSVAGAGESQYF.

A single count supports this clone. The chain has TRBV28 and TRBJ2-6; D may match TRBD1 or TRBD2 (5 bases each). Germline V gene sequence: CDR1 MDHEN, CDR2 SYDVKM. The CDR3 spans 19 residues. The V gene lost 6 bases and the J gene lost 0 bases, with 21 bases spanning the gap. CDR3 in amino acids: CASSPAPGRDPSGANVLTF. The CDR3, as DNA: TGTGCCAGCAGCCCCGCCCCGGGACGGGATCCCTCTGGGGCCAACGTCCTGACTTTC.

V usage is TRBV19 and J usage is TRBJ1-1; 7 bases are shared with TRBD1. Germline V lookup: CDR1 LNHDA, CDR2 SQIVND (reference sequence). This CDR3 is built from 12 residues. V was pared by 3 bases and J by 7 bases, with 2 bases of the junction left unmatched. The CDR3 protein is CASSIGTVEAFF. In nucleotides, the CDR3 is TGTGCCAGTAGTATCGGGACAGTTGAAGCTTTCTTT.

A word on this clone: Other nucleotide sequences from this sample produce the same CDR3. The V gene is TRBV24-1, the J gene TRBJ1-2; D perhaps matches TRBD1 (5 bases). With 0 bases removed from V and 2 bases from J, the gap between germline ends came to 6 bases. CDR1 and CDR2 from the germline V gene are KGHDR and SFDVKD. The CDR3 has 14 residues. CDR3 DNA sequence: TGTGCCACCAGTGATTTGACAGGAAACTATGGCTACACCTTC. Protein product: CATSDLTGNYGYTF.

In nucleotides, the CDR3 is TGTGCCAGCATCGCGATCGGGACGAGAGGAAACACCATATATTTT. Translation gives CASIAIGTRGNTIYF. J is TRBJ1-3 and V is TRBV7-9; perhaps TRBD1 as D (5 bases). Germline CDR1 and CDR2: SEHNR and FQNEAQ (reference sequence). V was clipped by 7 bases and J by 4 bases, with 17 bases between them. The CDR3 runs to 15 residues. The whole variable domain, filled in from reference TRBV7-9 and TRBJ1-3, reads DTGVSQNPRHKITKRGQNVTFRCDPISEHNRLYWYRQTLGQGPEFLTYFQNEAQLEKSRLLSDRFSAERPKGSFSTLEIQRTEQGDSAMYLCASIAIGTRGNTIYFGEGSWLTVV.

The rearrangement uses TRBV4-1 and TRBJ2-7; the D gene is possibly TRBD2 (7 bases). Per the germline V gene, CDR1 is MGHRA and CDR2 is YSYEKL. V gave up 4 bases and J gave up 3 bases, with 19 bases separating them. This CDR3 is built from 16 residues. This chain's CDR3 is CASSPSWGGAIYEQYF. DNA for the CDR3: TGCGCCAGCAGCCCCTCCTGGGGGGGCGCAATCTACGAGCAGTACTTC.